The clone carrying this TCR beta chain was found once. Antigen unknown. The record originates from a study of CD8+ T cells in alopecia areata. It was cDNA, reverse transcribed from extracted RNA, that served as the sequencing template. TCRdb's table, derived via immunoSEQ multiplex PCR, lists solely in-frame clones and lacks some. Of some 170,000 clones in the sample, over 55% were seen once. Per the germline V gene, CDR1 is SGHDN and CDR2 is FVKESK. The germline V and J ends were trimmed by 1 base and 7 bases, with 16 bases remaining between them. This CDR3 spans 16 amino acids. Points from the study as a whole: In patients, TCRs were shared less clearly than in mice, and HLA may possibly be involved.

The material sequenced was CD4+ T cells sorted from blood, taken at week 0. The chain joins TRBV14 to TRBJ2-2, with D possibly TRBD1 on 5 matching bases. This receptor was obtained from a human donor with alopecia areata. The CDR3 nucleotides read TGTGCCAGCAGCCAAGTTTCAGGACACTCGGGCGGGGAGCTGTTTTTT. This sequence encodes CASSQVSGHSGGELFF.